Listed here are 27 T cell receptor beta chains from one sample, sequenced in a study of shared clonotypes between healthy human individuals. TCRdb's table, derived via immunoSEQ multiplex PCR, lists solely in-frame clones and lacks some. The sample carries roughly 1 million clones, about 84% recorded once. Input material: memory CD4+ T cells from PBMCs. Subset in this sample: CD45RA-negative fraction. The receptor source for this set is a man aged 18 to 35 in good health. Some clones in this sample may be carry-over from other donors' samples.

This clone was observed a single time. The chain uses TRBV4-1 and TRBJ1-3, with unresolved D. CDR1 is MGHRA, CDR2 YSYEKL, per germline. V was cut by 0 bases and J by 0 bases, with 24 bases left in between. There are 21 residues in the CDR3. The CDR3 here is CASSQDMGGYVAEPSGNTIYF. Here the CDR3 DNA reads TGCGCCAGCAGCCAAGATATGGGCGGCTACGTCGCCGAGCCCTCTGGAAACACCATATATTTT.

The chain couples TRBV28 to TRBJ1-1; 11 bases are a match to TRBD1. This CDR3 region has 16 residues. Trimming cost V 6 bases and J 3 bases; bases outside gene matches: 9. Germline loops: CDR1 MDHEN, CDR2 SYDVKM. CDR3 DNA sequence: TGTGCCAGCAGCACTGGACAGGGGGCTTTGGACACTGAAGCTTTCTTT. Its translation is CASSTGQGALDTEAFF.

J is TRBJ2-2 and V is TRBV7-2, with no clear D. The CDR3 length is 12 residues. V gave up 5 bases and J gave up 6 bases, with 7 bases separating them. The germline V gene encodes CDR1 SGHTA and CDR2 FQGNSA. The DNA of the CDR3 is TGTGCCAGCAGCCCCCATCCCGGGGAGCTGTTTTTT. This codes for CASSPHPGELFF.

V and J are TRBV4-3 and TRBJ1-4; unclear D gene. From germline, CDR1 is LGHNA and CDR2 YSLEER. The CDR3 sequence is 17 residues long. V was cut by 0 bases and J by 0 bases, with 11 bases left in between. Written as DNA, the CDR3 is TGCGCCAGCAGCCAAGATATGGGATTTGCAACTAATGAAAAACTGTTTTTT. It translates to CASSQDMGFATNEKLFF.

This chain connects TRBV12-5 to TRBJ2-3; D unresolved. The V end was cut by 5 bases, the J end by 2 bases, with 2 bases between. CDR3 size: 11 residues. Looked up from germline, CDR1 is LGHNT and CDR2 is FRNRAP. DNA for the CDR3: TGTGCTAGTGGTAACACAGATACGCAGTATTTT. Its protein product is CASGNTDTQYF.

V is TRBV7-8 and J is TRBJ2-1, with a possible D match to TRBD1 (6 bases). V was cut by 5 bases and J by 9 bases, with 17 bases left in between. The CDR3 spans 14 residues. Germline CDR1 SGHVS, CDR2 FQNEAQ. The CDR3 spells CASSKITQGTEQFF. The CDR3 nucleotides read TGTGCCAGCAGCAAAATCACACAGGGAACTGAGCAGTTCTTC.

V is TRBV5-1 and J is TRBJ1-2; no reliable D call. The V gene lost 4 bases and the J gene lost 3 bases, with 13 bases spanning the gap. CDR3 length: 14 amino acids. The germline V gene encodes CDR1 SGHRS and CDR2 YFSETQ. This CDR3 reads CASSPGPQYYGYTF. Here the CDR3 DNA reads TGCGCCAGCAGCCCCGGACCACAGTACTATGGCTACACCTTC.

Details on this clone: Other DNA sequences from this sample encode an identical CDR3 as well. V is TRBV5-1 and J is TRBJ2-6; D remains ambiguous. V dropped 2 bases and J dropped 0 bases, with 3 bases sitting between them. This CDR3 spans 14 amino acids. Germline V lookup: CDR1 SGHRS, CDR2 YFSETQ. This chain's CDR3 is CASSLSSGANVLTF. CDR3 DNA: TGCGCCAGCAGCTTAAGCTCTGGGGCCAACGTCCTGACTTTC.

A remark on this clone: Other DNA sequences in the sample encode the same CDR3. This chain connects TRBV7-9 to TRBJ2-5; D not resolved. V dropped 7 bases and J dropped 4 bases, with 7 bases sitting between them. Germline CDR1 and CDR2: SEHNR and FQNEAQ (reference sequence). CDR3 length: 11 residues. CDR3 coding DNA: TGTGCCAGCACCTTGGGAGAGACCCAGTACTTC. This codes for CASTLGETQYF.

The J gene is TRBJ2-2, the V gene TRBV7-8, with a tentative D call TRBD2 (6 bases). CDR3 length: 15 amino acids. V was trimmed by 2 bases and J by 4 bases, leaving 11 bases between them. Per germline, CDR1 SGHVS and CDR2 FQNEAQ. The CDR3 DNA is TGTGCCAGCAGCTTAACTAGCTTGGGCACCGGGGAGCTGTTTTTT. This gives the protein CASSLTSLGTGELFF. The full variable domain, in which reference TRBV7-8 and TRBJ2-2 provide the parts outside the CDR3, is GAGVSQSPRYKVAKRGQDVALRCDPISGHVSLFWYQQALGQGPEFLTYFQNEAQLDKSGLPSDRFFAERPEGSVSTLKIQRTQQEDSAVYLCASSLTSLGTGELFFGEGSRLTVL.

The CDR3 here is CASSFPRSGRDSYNEQFF. CDR3 sequence (DNA): TGTGCCAGCAGCTTCCCACGTAGCGGGAGGGACTCCTACAATGAGCAGTTCTTC. This chain links TRBV7-9 with TRBJ2-1, with 11 nucleotides matching TRBD2. The CDR3 runs 18 residues. V was pared by 3 bases and J by 0 bases, with 7 bases of the junction left unmatched. Germline-derived CDR1 and CDR2 are SEHNR and FQNEAQ (reference sequence).

As concerns this clone: This same CDR3 is encoded by further DNA sequences in the sample. The chain has TRBV7-3 and TRBJ2-1, with 7 nucleotides matching TRBD2. The germline V gene has CDR1 SGHTA and CDR2 FQGTGA. J lost 3 bases, V lost 5 bases, and 7 bases had no gene match. The CDR3 runs to 15 residues. CDR3 region: CASSPGLADYNEQFF. CDR3 DNA sequence: TGTGCCAGCAGCCCCGGGCTAGCGGACTACAATGAGCAGTTCTTC.

CDR3 loop: CASSLVQFDVFGANVLTF. The CDR3 DNA reads as TGTGCCAGCAGCTTAGTGCAGTTCGATGTTTTTGGGGCCAACGTCCTGACTTTC. The genes are TRBV7-7 and TRBJ2-6; D is undetermined. The CDR3 is 18 residues long. Germline lookup yields CDR1 SSHAT and CDR2 FNYEAQ (reference sequence). V shed 1 base and J shed 3 bases, with 16 bases lying between them.

CDR3 residues: CASSSGAGVHEQFF. In DNA, the CDR3 is TGTGCCAGCAGTTCGGGAGCGGGAGTCCATGAGCAGTTCTTC. This rearrangement joins TRBV28 to TRBJ2-1, with TRBD2 matching over 8 bases. CDR3 length: 14 amino acids. V shed 4 bases, J shed 8 bases, and the junction held 7 bases outside the gene matches. CDR1 MDHEN and CDR2 SYDVKM come from the germline V gene.

The rearrangement uses TRBV5-6 and TRBJ1-2; 7 bases match TRBD1. Unmatched junction bases numbered 5, after V lost 3 bases and J lost 6 bases. CDR1 and CDR2 (germline): SGHDT, YYEEEE. This CDR3 is 13 amino acids long. The CDR3 sequence: CASSSYRGDGYTF. The CDR3 nucleotides are TGTGCCAGCAGCTCGTACAGGGGAGATGGCTACACCTTC.

CDR3 in amino acids: CASSVEEWETQYF. CDR3 in DNA: TGTGCCAGCAGCGTAGAGGAGTGGGAGACCCAGTACTTC. J is TRBJ2-5 and V is TRBV9; D not certain. V was pared by 0 bases and J by 5 bases, with 8 bases between. CDR1 SGDLS and CDR2 YYNGEE come from the germline V gene. This CDR3 region has 13 residues. Full variable domain (outside the CDR3, taken from reference TRBV9 and TRBJ2-5): DSGVTQTPKHLITATGQRVTLRCSPRSGDLSVYWYQQSLDQGLQFLIQYYNGEERAKGNILERFSAQQFPDLHSELNLSSLELGDSALYFCASSVEEWETQYFGPGTRLLVL.

The CDR3 nucleotides read TGTGCCAGCAGCCCTAGGGGGCAGGGAGGCACCGGGGAGCTGTTTTTT. Translating it yields CASSPRGQGGTGELFF. V is TRBV28 and J is TRBJ2-2, with D tentatively TRBD1 (7 bases). The germline V and J ends were trimmed by 6 bases and 4 bases, with 18 bases remaining between them. Germline V CDR1 and CDR2: MDHEN, SYDVKM. The CDR3 is made up of 16 amino acids.

This chain links TRBV28 with TRBJ1-1; 7 bases align to TRBD1. This CDR3 has 13 residues. The ends lost 6 bases at V and 0 bases at J; junction bases unmatched: 1. Looked up from germline, CDR1 is MDHEN and CDR2 is SYDVKM. The CDR3 spells CASRQGMNTEAFF. DNA of the CDR3: TGTGCCAGCAGACAGGGGATGAACACTGAAGCTTTCTTT.

The chain is built from TRBV11-2 and TRBJ2-3; tentative D call: TRBD2 (6 bases). Trimming took 5 bases from V and 3 from J, leaving 12 bases between them. In germline, CDR1 is SGHAT, CDR2 FQNNGV. CDR3 length: 14 amino acids. CDR3 in amino acids: CASSKGLNTDTQYF. The CDR3 nucleotides read TGTGCCAGCAGCAAGGGACTGAATACAGATACGCAGTATTTT.

The rearrangement joins TRBV10-1 to TRBJ2-3, with TRBD2 matching 9 bases. Germline CDR1 is WNHNN and CDR2 is SYGVQD (reference sequence). The length of the CDR3 is 14 residues. The ends lost 8 bases at V and 2 bases at J; junction bases unmatched: 5. CDR3: CASASGTLTDTQYF. The CDR3 DNA follows: TGCGCCAGCGCTAGCGGGACTCTCACAGATACGCAGTATTTT.

The chain joins TRBV5-1 to TRBJ2-1, with D uncertain. Between the trimmed V and J ends, which lost 4 bases and 2 bases, there was a span of 10 bases. Germline loops: CDR1 SGHRS, CDR2 YFSETQ. The CDR3 spans 14 residues. The CDR3, as DNA: TGCGCCAGCAGCCCCACGGCGGCCTACAATGAGCAGTTCTTC. Translation gives CASSPTAAYNEQFF.

To note about this clone: Other nucleotide sequences from this sample produce the same CDR3. This rearrangement joins TRBV28 to TRBJ1-1, with D unclear. V gave up 0 bases and J gave up 1 base, with 6 bases separating them. The germline CDR1 and CDR2 sequences are MDHEN and SYDVKM. The CDR3 runs 14 residues. CDR3 protein: CASSLWQGNTEAFF. CDR3 nucleotides: TGTGCCAGCAGTTTATGGCAAGGGAACACTGAAGCTTTCTTT.

This chain joins TRBV7-2 and TRBJ2-3, with D possibly TRBD2 on 7 matching bases. V was pared by 1 base and J by 9 bases, with 11 bases between. CDR1 and CDR2 (germline): SGHTA, FQGNSA. This CDR3 has 13 amino acids. The DNA of the CDR3 is TGTGCCAGCAGCTTAGAAGGGGGGGCCACGCAGTATTTT. Protein sequence: CASSLEGGATQYF.

About this clone itself: This CDR3 is also generated by other DNA sequences in the sample. This chain's CDR3 is CASSRGGASTDTQYF. CDR3 nucleotide sequence: TGTGCCAGCAGCCGTGGGGGGGCTAGTACAGATACGCAGTATTTT. The V call is TRBV5-4, the J call TRBJ2-3; D perhaps matches TRBD2 (7 bases). The germline V gene has CDR1 SGHNT and CDR2 YYREEE (reference sequence). V was trimmed by 4 bases and J by 3 bases, leaving 15 bases between them. The CDR3 consists of 15 residues. The whole variable domain, remainder taken from reference TRBV5-4 and TRBJ2-3, is ETGVTQSPTHLIKTRGQQVTLRCSSQSGHNTVSWYQQALGQGPQFIFQYYREEENGRGNFPPRFSGLQFPNYSSELNVNALELDDSALYLCASSRGGASTDTQYFGPGTRLTVL.

Concerning this clone: This sample includes further DNA sequences coding for the same CDR3. The V and J genes are TRBV7-2 and TRBJ2-7, with unresolved D. V lost 4 bases and J 2 bases, leaving 3 bases between the germline ends. CDR3 length equals 11 residues. The V gene's germline CDR1 is SGHTA and CDR2 FQGNSA. As DNA, the CDR3 is TGTGCCAGCAGCTACACCTACGAGCAGTACTTC. Its translation: CASSYTYEQYF.

The chain recombines TRBV29-1 with TRBJ2-5; 13 bases match TRBD2. Germline V CDR1 and CDR2: SQVTM, ANQGSEA. V gave up 6 bases and J gave up 1 base; unmatched junction bases: 8. The CDR3 has 16 residues. CDR3 sequence reads: CSVDRLAGGLQETQYF. The CDR3 coding sequence is TGCAGCGTAGATCGACTAGCGGGAGGACTCCAAGAGACCCAGTACTTC.

CDR3: CASSLGQTFGQYF. DNA for the CDR3: TGTGCCAGCAGTTTAGGTCAGACCTTTGGGCAGTACTTC. The rearrangement uses TRBV28 and TRBJ2-7; D call uncertain. CDR3 size: 13 residues. CDR1 is MDHEN and CDR2 is SYDVKM in the germline V gene. Trimming removed 2 bases at V and 9 bases at J, with 14 bases between.